Described below is a single T cell receptor (beta chain) sequence and its context. J gave up 1 base and V 4 bases, and 5 bases lay outside the gene matches. CDR3 size: 15 residues. CDR1 and CDR2 from the germline V gene are LNHDA and SQIVND (reference sequence). As handled by the study authors: Reference gene primer amplification gave nucleated cell count estimates. Clones were read by immunoSEQ multiplex PCR, and TCRdb kept only the in-frame ones, dropping some. V and J calls plus clone size are reproduced from that table; the DNA served to infer D and trimming. The data show 250,000 or so clones, with approximately 86% seen just once and about 8.7% held by the top ten. This entry comes from a study of blood T cell repertoires in COVID-19. Overall study context: Samples of COVID-19 (acute and convalescent) were obtained from the United States, Italy and Spain. Sample material is recorded as cDNA or gDNA derived from T cells, B-cell-depleted T cells, or PBMCs.

The clonotype originates from a man aged 35-49 years with active or convalescent COVID-19. This rearrangement joins TRBV19 to TRBJ2-5, with 8 positions matching TRBD1. Sequenced input: peripheral blood. The CDR3 here is CASSRRTGPQETQYF. The CDR3 bases are TGTGCCAGTAGTAGGAGGACAGGGCCCCAAGAGACCCAGTACTTC. Together with reference TRBV19 and TRBJ2-5, the CDR3 gives the full variable domain: DGGITQSPKYLFRKEGQNVTLSCEQNLNHDAMYWYRQDPGQGLRLIYYSQIVNDFQKGDIAEGYSVSREKKESFPLTVTSAQKNPTAFYLCASSRRTGPQETQYFGPGTRLLVL.